The sequence of this TCR beta chain was determined in a study of cytomegalovirus exposure and HLA in healthy donors (dated by TCRdb to between 2016 and 2019). A note on the overall study: An earlier analysis of 587 of the donors reported about 260 Gb of sequence data and 117 million unique TCR beta sequences obtained from some 170 million T cells. Around 300 gigabases of sequencing data and tens of millions of unique TCR sequences were included in an early release covering roughly 600 HLA-typed donors. Of the roughly 400 genotyped donors, less than 90% were placed in the genetic ancestry cluster associated with self-reported Caucasian donors. The study aimed to test whether signatures of past pathogen exposure could be identified by cataloging public T cell receptors. Using immunosequencing, the study profiled T cell repertoires from roughly 650 subjects and related those repertoires to cytomegalovirus serostatus. Along with the approximately 700-subject first cohort, a separate validation cohort of about 110 different subjects was used. High-throughput TCR immunosequencing, statistical association of individual TCRs with disease status, and machine learning were combined to predict cytomegalovirus infection status. A later analysis re-analyzed previously published TCR beta repertoires from 666 donors and added high-resolution HLA genotyping to study TCR occurrence patterns. Rather than using new phenotypic data, the later analysis identified candidate immune exposures from TCR beta sequences and from how often those sequences occurred across donors. An earlier analysis of approximately 580 of the donors used high-throughput TCR beta sequencing to judge whether each TCR beta V gene segment behaved as functional or pseudogenic. Alongside the repertoire data, information on donor age, sex, ethnicity and CMV serostatus was compiled. A later genetic analysis used genome-wide SNP genotypes for 398 of the 666 donors, treating that subset as a discovery cohort. All discovery cohort repertoires had been generated using a single sequencing platform. Class I and class II HLA loci were covered by the typing at four-digit resolution. Typing coverage differed by locus: A, B, C, DRB1 and DQB1 were typed in about 620-630 donors, DQA1 in about 550, DPA1 in around 610, and DPB1 in 472. A few DR-DQ haplotypes were treated as single units for association and clustering because of strong linkage in the cohort. Across some 400 genotyped donors of the cohort, an average of about 250,000 unique TCR beta nucleotide sequences per donor were sequenced, and 15% to 20% of those sequences were non-productive.

The cohort consisted of hundreds of healthy bone marrow donors. At the time of sampling, all cohort members were nominally healthy, though unrecorded immune exposures were likely present. The donor was CMV seropositive and belonged to the group of 250 to 300 seropositive cohort members. Each donor provided a peripheral blood sample, and peripheral blood mononuclear cells were used for TCR beta sequencing. The Qiagen DNeasy Blood Extraction Kit was used to extract genomic DNA from the blood cell samples. Concerning this clone: This clone's antigen is unknown. Nothing much larger sits one base from this clone, and base qualities are not available.

Receptor libraries were prepared by the immunoSEQ multiplex PCR assay. The multiplex PCR relied on a mix of 60 forward primers for TCR Vbeta segments and 13 reverse primers for TCR Jbeta segments. A multiplex PCR assay on genomic DNA amplified the CDR3 region of rearranged TCR beta genes. Amplified TCR beta libraries were sequenced as 87-base-pair reads on the Illumina HiSeq System. On the study's bioinformatics: A later analysis counted about 80 million unique TCR beta chains across the 650 to 700 repertoires, and roughly 9.9 million of these chains were shared by at least two donors. To remove PCR and sequencing errors, raw reads were error-corrected and collapsed into unique sequences using a nearest-neighbor algorithm that merged closely related sequences. CDR3 sequences were aligned to IMGT reference sequences to assign V, D and J gene segments. Each retained sequence needed at least a six-nucleotide match to both a V gene segment and a J gene segment. Rearrangements were classified as productive when the CDR3 lacked stop codons and remained in frame with V and J, and all other rearrangements were classified as non-productive. Following IMGT convention, CDR3 was defined as the stretch from the second conserved V-encoded cysteine to the conserved J-encoded phenylalanine. In an earlier analysis of just under 600 of the donors, sequences lacking an unambiguous match to a single V gene segment were excluded. In an earlier analysis of 587 of the donors, V segments were called functional above 56.7% productive rearrangements and were called segregating when the between-donor standard deviation exceeded 5%. A statistical classification framework was developed to diagnose cytomegalovirus status using the catalog of TCR beta chain sequences. In a later analysis, TCR nucleotide sequences were compared against IMGT/GENE-DB human TR gene sequences so that V and J genes could be assigned. The TCRdist pipeline was used in a later analysis to assign CDR3 sequences and most-parsimonious VDJ recombination scenarios. In a later analysis, every TCR beta chain was defined by the combination of its CDR3 amino acid sequence and its V-gene family, and reads without a unique V-gene family were dropped. As a way to deal with suspected cross-contamination and a sequencing artifact, a later analysis dropped 450 to 600 nucleotide sequences that were highly shared and had low generation probability. A later analysis calculated a clonal expansion index for each public chain from normalized within-repertoire ranks of inferred template counts. Generation probabilities in a later analysis came from a VDJ recombination model fitted to out-of-frame rearrangements, and those results were checked against IGoR. In a later analysis, hypergeometric tests were used to score TCR-TCR, TCR-HLA and TCR-CMV co-occurrence, with a repertoire-size bias correction applied to TCR pairs. In a later analysis, false discovery rates were estimated by permuting HLA or CMV assignments 20 times. In a later analysis, co-occurring TCRs were grouped using DBSCAN, with TCRdist sequence similarity added in when clustering inside HLA-allele-positive subsets. Co-occurrence clustering excluded repertoires with fewer than 30,000 or more than 120,000 public chains, plus five with anomalous nucleotide sharing. This is the immuneACCESS table as TCRdb keeps it, with only in-frame sequences that have V and J called. A part of the clones is gone; compared with another copy, unresolved V genes explain less than half, and the rest is unexplained. For V, J and clone size, that table is used; D and trimming come from the DNA. A total of 75,000 to 90,000 clones appear in this sample, 75% to 90% of them only once. The ten largest clonotypes hold around 7.4% of the sample.

Results and caveats for the whole study, not just this receptor: Correlated functional status among segregating V segments might be attributable to linkage disequilibrium, but an unknown experimental factor could not be ruled out. In a later analysis, several top co-occurrence clusters were reported to appear linked to parvovirus B19, influenza, CMV and Epstein-Barr virus. The study gave a list of some 150 TCR beta chains associated with cytomegalovirus. The presence/absence analyses assumed that sequencing depth was roughly uniform across donors, and that assumption may not be true. A cluster of highly shared sequence variants was judged likely to represent a technical artifact of the sequencing pipeline. In an earlier analysis of about 600 of the donors, most TCR beta V segments appeared in productive rearrangements about 90% or about 30% of the time, broadly matching IMGT annotations. The only immune exposure information available for the cohort was CMV serostatus. According to the authors, the approach could potentially be generalized to other disease states and immunological phenotypes. In a later analysis, HLA-associated TCR beta chains were found to be more clonally expanded and to have lower generation probabilities than equally common non-associated chains. About 17 rarely observed V segments, including chromosome 9 orphons, were excluded from the earlier analysis of approximately 600 of the donors because counts were too low. Strong co-occurrence of HLA alleles, especially DR and DQ, made assigning TCR associations to individual alleles difficult. Cytomegalovirus status was reported to be diagnosed by the classifier with high specificity and sensitivity in both the original and validation cohorts. A further reported finding was that TCR beta sequences accurately predicted the HLA-A and HLA-B alleles for most subjects in the first cohort. Because the 87-base-pair reads could not distinguish some IMGT-functional V segments, including TRBV6-2 and TRBV6-3, those segments were excluded. According to a later analysis, most CMV-associated TCR beta chains appeared to be HLA-restricted, and the HLA associations seemed to be driven largely by CMV exposure. A few of the identified cytomegalovirus-associated TCR beta chains were confirmed in vitro to be specific for cytomegalovirus antigens. While some public TCRs were present in many individuals, most TCR sequences turned up only very rarely across donors. Specific HLA alleles were associated with some 15,000 TCR beta sequences at a false discovery rate of 0.05 in a later analysis. A later analysis found that TCR association rates varied across HLA loci, with DRB1 alleles showing the most associated TCRs and HLA-C alleles the fewest. According to a later genetic analysis, donors in an Asian-associated ancestry cluster had fewer N-insertions in productive TCRs than the roughly 670-donor mean. HLA typing was unavailable for some donors at each locus, so association tests used only the typed subset. The cohort was sequenced for TCR beta chains only, and without alpha or paired-chain data the features that could be detected were limited. V-gene and J-gene trimming of TCR beta chains was associated with a missense DCLRE1C variant in a later genetic analysis, and the association was replicated in an independent cohort.

For CDR1 and CDR2, the germline V gene lists MNHNS and SASEGT. Its CDR3 holds 13 amino acids, cysteine through phenylalanine. CDR3 DNA is the only sequence kept; it has 39 bases, read in frame from the first base. The sequenced material came from PBMCs. This clonotype originated in a middle-aged man in good health and CMV-seropositive. Recombination connected TRBV6-1 to TRBJ2-5, and TRBD2 may be the D gene, going by 6 matching bases. The DNA end lines up better with TRBJ2-7; the J call may be wrong. The DNA sequence is as follows: TGTGCCAGCAGTGAGGGACTGCTTTACGAGCAGTACTTC. It translates as CASSEGLLYEQYF.